Listed here is a single T cell receptor (beta chain). What it binds is unknown. This sample is part of a study of T cell repertoires in cytomegalovirus infection. The wider study: Based on public TCR beta signatures, there were indications of CMV infection and of a matching HLA type.

One entry per CDR3 protein, called by TCRdb with MiXCR from the reads. The sample includes about 700,000 distinct CDR3 sequences, about 33% seen only once; the top ten take 15% to 20%. Notes on the study in general: Ex vivo responses were dominated by HLA-C-restricted CMV-specific TCR beta clonotypes.

V shed 6 bases and J shed 2 bases, with 9 bases lying between them. The CDR3 contains 13 residues. CDR1 and CDR2 (germline): SGHTA, FQGNSA. This TCR derives from a human donor in good health (CMV status not recorded). Some clones in this sample may be carry-over from other donors' samples. V gene TRBV7-2 combines with J gene TRBJ2-3; tentatively, D is TRBD2 (5 bases). The sequenced sample was cultured PBMCs, obtained from culture after CMV antigen stimulation. The DNA for the CDR3 is TGTGCCAGCAGTAGCGAGATCACAGATACGCAGTATTTT. This translates into CASSSEITDTQYF.